The next 32 T cell receptor beta chains were all read from a single sample in a study of response to subunit inactivated influenza vaccine. MiXCR, applied by TCRdb to the RT-PCR reads, yields one record per CDR3 protein. The sample lists approximately 500,000 distinct CDR3 sequences, 10% to 15% occurring once. Sequencing used PBMCs from blood, obtained about 6 weeks after vaccination. All receptors derive from a man between 50 and 59 years old who received an inactivated influenza vaccine.

The chain combines TRBV20-1 with TRBJ2-7; 7 bases align to TRBD1. Germline V gives CDR1 DFQATT, CDR2 SNEGSKA (reference sequence). The junction had 8 bases not matched to a gene; V was cut back by 6 bases and J by 0 bases. The CDR3 length is 14 residues. The CDR3 spells CSAGGQESSYEQYF. CDR3 DNA sequence: TGCAGTGCAGGTGGACAGGAGAGCTCCTACGAGCAGTACTTC.

The V and J genes are TRBV12-3 or TRBV12-4 and TRBJ2-1; D is uncertain. Between the trimmed V and J ends, which lost 4 bases and 4 bases, there was a span of 20 bases. This CDR3 spans 17 amino acids. The CDR3 sequence: CASSSSSGLGFYNEQFF. The CDR3, as DNA: TGTGCCAGCAGTTCCTCGTCTGGCCTGGGGTTTTACAATGAGCAGTTCTTC.

This clonotype was seen only a few times. The V and J genes are TRBV11-2 and TRBJ2-3; 12 nucleotides match TRBD2. J gave up 8 bases and V 3 bases, and 3 bases lay outside the gene matches. The CDR3 runs 14 residues. CDR1 and CDR2 (germline): SGHAT, FQNNGV. CDR3 coding DNA: TGTGCCAGCAGCTTGACTAGCGGGGGCACTACGCAGTATTTT. The encoded protein is CASSLTSGGTTQYF.

The V call is TRBV28, the J call TRBJ2-1; weak D call: TRBD2 (5 bases). CDR3 length equals 13 residues. Trimming cost V 2 bases and J 9 bases, with 11 bases left between them. In germline, CDR1 is MDHEN, CDR2 SYDVKM. Written as DNA, the CDR3 is TGTGCCAGCAGTTTAGGTAACCGGGGTGAGCAGTTCTTC. It is translated as CASSLGNRGEQFF. Filled out from reference TRBV28 and TRBJ2-1, the complete variable domain reads DVKVTQSSRYLVKRTGEKVFLECVQDMDHENMFWYRQDPGLGLRLIYFSYDVKMKEKGDIPEGYSVSREKKERFSLILESASTNQTSMYLCASSLGNRGEQFFGPGTRLTVL.

This clonotype showed up just a few times. CDR3 protein: CSAQTSPNSYNEQFF. CDR3 DNA sequence: TGCAGTGCCCAGACTAGCCCTAACTCCTACAATGAGCAGTTCTTC. This chain joins TRBV20-1 and TRBJ2-1; 7 bases map to TRBD2. Germline assignment: CDR1 DFQATT and CDR2 SNEGSKA (reference sequence). The J segment lost 0 bases and the V segment lost 6 bases, leaving 8 bases of the junction unmatched. This CDR3 contains 15 residues.

The chain combines TRBV12-3 or TRBV12-4 with TRBJ1-4; 8 bases align to TRBD1. The CDR3 runs 14 residues. The V and J ends lost 6 bases and 10 bases, in that order; junction bases with no gene match: 10. DNA for the CDR3: TGTGCCAGCAGAGACGGACAGGGACCCCGAAAACTGTTTTTT. It is translated as CASRDGQGPRKLFF.

The rearrangement links TRBV12-3 or TRBV12-4 to TRBJ1-5; D is ambiguous. V lost 7 bases and J 7 bases, leaving 11 bases between the germline ends. The length of the CDR3 is 12 residues. CDR3 sequence: CASTVMGQPQHF. CDR3 sequence (DNA): TGTGCCAGCACCGTAATGGGGCAGCCCCAGCATTTT.

This clonotype has at least ten counts. The V gene is TRBV27, the J gene TRBJ2-7; D remains ambiguous. Germline values: CDR1 MNHEY, CDR2 SMNVEV (reference sequence). This CDR3 has 14 amino acids. Trimming shortened V by 3 bases and J by 1 base, and 10 bases separated the two germline ends. The CDR3 DNA is TGTGCCAGCAGTTTGTTGGGCCATTCCTACGAGCAGTACTTC. The encoded protein is CASSLLGHSYEQYF.

This chain uses TRBV11-2 with TRBJ1-2; unclear D gene. CDR1 SGHAT and CDR2 FQNNGV come from the germline V gene. Trimming cost V 3 bases and J 4 bases, with 9 bases left between them. This CDR3 is 13 amino acids long. CDR3 nucleotides: TGTGCCAGCAGCTTGAACGGGATCTATGGCTACACCTTC. Translation: CASSLNGIYGYTF.

This clonotype occurred a few times. CDR3 residues: CASSYSPPQSGANVLTF. The CDR3 DNA reads TGTGCCAGCAGTTACTCACCCCCGCAATCTGGGGCCAACGTCCTGACTTTC. V and J are TRBV6-5 and TRBJ2-6; D call uncertain. Germline CDR1 MNHEY, CDR2 SVGAGI. The CDR3 has 17 amino acids. Between the trimmed V and J ends, which lost 0 bases and 1 base, there was a span of 10 bases.

The gene calls are TRBV9 and TRBJ2-3; D unresolved. Trimming removed 3 bases from V and 9 bases from J, with 11 bases in between. Germline loops: CDR1 SGDLS, CDR2 YYNGEE. The CDR3 is made up of 12 amino acids. CDR3 sequence reads: CASSGDFLTQYF. CDR3 DNA: TGTGCCAGCAGCGGAGACTTCTTGACGCAGTATTTT. Combining the CDR3 with reference TRBV9 and TRBJ2-3 gives the whole variable domain DSGVTQTPKHLITATGQRVTLRCSPRSGDLSVYWYQQSLDQGLQFLIQYYNGEERAKGNILERFSAQQFPDLHSELNLSSLELGDSALYFCASSGDFLTQYFGPGTRLTVL.

This clonotype was counted only a few times. CDR3 residues: CASSLATGVDTQYF. Written as DNA, the CDR3 is TGTGCCAGCAGTTTAGCAACAGGGGTGGATACGCAGTATTTT. V usage is TRBV12-3 or TRBV12-4 and J usage is TRBJ2-3, with 7 bases fitting TRBD1. With V trimmed by 0 bases and J by 6 bases, 3 bases remained unmatched. The length of the CDR3 is 14 residues.

This clonotype was seen a few times. The rearrangement links TRBV5-1 to TRBJ1-2; D is undetermined. Trimming removed 0 bases at V and 6 bases at J, with 12 bases between. CDR1 SGHRS and CDR2 YFSETQ come from the germline V gene. The CDR3 runs to 14 residues. This CDR3 is CASSLGTGVDGYTF. In DNA, the CDR3 is TGCGCCAGCAGCTTGGGGACGGGAGTGGATGGCTACACCTTC.

This clonotype has ten or more counts. The chain carries TRBV29-1 and TRBJ2-2; no reliable D call. This CDR3 region has 10 residues. Trimming left V 5 bases short and J 3 bases short, with 1 base between. Germline V lookup: CDR1 SQVTM, CDR2 ANQGSEA. CDR3 sequence (DNA): TGCAGCGTTTACACCGGGGAGCTGTTTTTT. Translated: CSVYTGELFF.

This clonotype was recorded many times. The V and J genes are TRBV7-2 and TRBJ2-7; D may be TRBD2 (5 bases). CDR1 and CDR2 (germline): SGHTA, FQGNSA. V lost 1 base and J 0 bases, leaving 10 bases between the germline ends. The CDR3 consists of 15 residues. CDR3 nucleotides: TGTGCCAGCAGCTTAGAAGGCGGACTCTCCTACGAGCAGTACTTC. As protein: CASSLEGGLSYEQYF.

This clonotype showed up many times. V is TRBV28 and J is TRBJ2-5; weak D call: TRBD2 (6 bases). The CDR3 is made up of 16 amino acids. Germline CDR1 is MDHEN and CDR2 is SYDVKM. Trimming removed 2 bases at V and 1 base at J, with 14 bases between. The chain's CDR3 is CASSLGASDLQETQYF. CDR3 in DNA: TGTGCCAGCAGTTTAGGGGCTAGCGACCTCCAAGAGACCCAGTACTTC.

The chain links TRBV15 to TRBJ2-7; the D gene is possibly TRBD2 (5 bases). The CDR3 covers 14 residues. Trimming stripped 1 base from V and 3 bases from J, with 10 bases between. In germline, CDR1 is LNHNV, CDR2 YYDKDF (reference sequence). CDR3 in amino acids: CATSRGGSYYEQYF. The CDR3 nucleotides read TGTGCCACCAGCAGAGGCGGGTCTTACTACGAGCAGTACTTC.

This clonotype was counted between two and nine times. This chain joins TRBV10-3 and TRBJ2-5; the match to TRBD1 covers 9 bases. Losses at the gene ends were 10 bases for V and 4 bases for J; bases not matched to a gene: 7. This CDR3 spans 13 amino acids. Per germline, CDR1 ENHRY and CDR2 SYGVKD. In nucleotides, the CDR3 is TGTGCCACCGCCGGGACAGGGTTAGAGACCCAGTACTTC. It translates to CATAGTGLETQYF.

This clonotype was seen ten or more times. V gene TRBV12-3 or TRBV12-4 combines with J gene TRBJ2-7; 8 bases are shared with TRBD1. V shed 4 bases, J shed 4 bases, and the junction held 12 bases outside the gene matches. The CDR3 extends over 16 amino acids. CDR3 loop: CASSSDRVGGSYEQYF. In DNA form, the CDR3 reads TGTGCCAGCAGTTCGGACAGGGTGGGAGGTAGTTACGAGCAGTACTTC.

J is TRBJ2-7 and V is TRBV20-1; D is ambiguous. The CDR3 length is 12 residues. V was shortened by 3 bases and J by 3 bases, with 9 bases between the two germline ends. CDR1 DFQATT and CDR2 SNEGSKA come from the germline V gene (reference sequence). Here the CDR3 DNA reads TGCAGTGCTAGGCAGGAGATCTACGAGCAGTACTTC. As protein: CSARQEIYEQYF.

This clonotype has just a few counts. V is TRBV28 and J is TRBJ2-1; 8 nucleotides align to TRBD1. The CDR3 is 14 residues long. Losses at the gene ends were 3 bases for V and 4 bases for J; bases not matched to a gene: 2. Per the germline V gene, CDR1 is MDHEN and CDR2 is SYDVKM. CDR3 nucleotides: TGTGCCAGCAGTTTGACAGGGGAGTACAATGAGCAGTTCTTC. Translating gives CASSLTGEYNEQFF.

This clonotype was detected a few times. This sequence joins TRBV4-3 and TRBJ2-1, with TRBD2 as a possible D gene (6 bases). CDR3 length: 14 amino acids. The ends were cut back, 1 base at V and 10 bases at J, with 14 bases in the middle. Germline V CDR1 and CDR2: LGHNA, YSLEER. The CDR3 spells CASSQVSGQGEQFF. DNA of the CDR3: TGCGCCAGCAGCCAAGTAAGCGGGCAAGGGGAGCAGTTCTTC.

The sample holds a few counts of this clonotype. DNA of the CDR3: TGCAGCGTTGTTAGCGGGAGTCGGTCCTACAATGAGCAGTTCTTC. Encoded protein: CSVVSGSRSYNEQFF. V is TRBV29-1 and J is TRBJ2-1, with 9 bases lining up with TRBD2. The CDR3 is 15 residues long. The J segment lost 1 base and the V segment lost 4 bases, leaving 5 bases of the junction unmatched. In germline, CDR1 is SQVTM, CDR2 ANQGSEA.

There are many counts of this clonotype. The chain combines TRBV7-9 with TRBJ2-3, with a possible D match to TRBD1 (7 bases). Germline assignment: CDR1 SEHNR and CDR2 FQNEAQ (reference sequence). V lost 3 bases and J 4 bases, leaving 14 bases between the germline ends. The CDR3 loop spans 15 amino acids. The CDR3 is CASSFGGGEADTQYF. The DNA for the CDR3 is TGTGCCAGCAGCTTTGGAGGGGGCGAGGCAGATACGCAGTATTTT.

V gene TRBV12-3 or TRBV12-4 combines with J gene TRBJ2-1; D may be TRBD2 (6 bases). This CDR3 region has 12 residues. V shed 5 bases and J shed 9 bases, with 11 bases lying between them. The CDR3 coding sequence is TGTGCCAGCAGTATCCAAGCGGGTGAGCAGTTCTTC. Translation gives CASSIQAGEQFF.

There are a few counts of this clonotype. V gene TRBV2 combines with J gene TRBJ2-3, with D perhaps assigned TRBD1 or TRBD2 (5 bases each). Germline lookup yields CDR1 SNHLY and CDR2 FYNNEI. Between the trimmed V and J ends, which lost 3 bases and 0 bases, there was a span of 19 bases. This CDR3 has 18 residues. In nucleotides, the CDR3 is TGTGCCAGCAGTGAGCAGCTAGCAGAGGGGTTCAGCACAGATACGCAGTATTTT. It is translated as CASSEQLAEGFSTDTQYF.

The J gene is TRBJ2-5, the V gene TRBV12-3 or TRBV12-4, with 10 positions matching TRBD2. The CDR3 sequence is 15 residues long. V lost 3 bases, J lost 5 bases, and 6 bases stayed unmatched. CDR3 sequence reads: CASSFPGTSAETQYF. The CDR3 DNA reads as TGTGCCAGCAGTTTTCCCGGGACTAGCGCCGAGACCCAGTACTTC.

The chain's CDR3 is CASSVREGHEQFF. CDR3 nucleotides: TGTGCCAGCAGCGTCAGGGAAGGCCATGAGCAGTTCTTC. The V gene is TRBV9, the J gene TRBJ2-1; D perhaps matches TRBD1 (5 bases). Germline V gives CDR1 SGDLS, CDR2 YYNGEE. Trimming shortened V by 2 bases and J by 8 bases, and 11 bases separated the two germline ends. CDR3 size: 13 residues. Filled out from reference TRBV9 and TRBJ2-1, the complete variable domain reads DSGVTQTPKHLITATGQRVTLRCSPRSGDLSVYWYQQSLDQGLQFLIQYYNGEERAKGNILERFSAQQFPDLHSELNLSSLELGDSALYFCASSVREGHEQFFGPGTRLTVL.

The J gene is TRBJ2-7, the V gene TRBV29-1, with 7 bases aligning to TRBD2. The germline V gene encodes CDR1 SQVTM and CDR2 ANQGSEA. Germline trimming cut 6 bases from V and 5 bases from J; bases unmatched to any gene: 7. CDR3 size: 12 residues. The CDR3 DNA follows: TGCAGCGTGGGGGGGGGAGCTGACGAGCAGTACTTC. Translating it yields CSVGGGADEQYF.

The table lists this clonotype with many counts. V is TRBV5-1 and J is TRBJ2-1, with D maybe TRBD1 (5 bases). The CDR3 contains 14 residues. The V end was cut by 7 bases, the J end by 0 bases, with 11 bases between. Germline lookup yields CDR1 SGHRS and CDR2 YFSETQ. The CDR3 DNA sequence: TGCGCCAGCGCCGCAGGGTTCTCCTACAATGAGCAGTTCTTC. Encoded protein: CASAAGFSYNEQFF.

This clonotype turned up a few times. The chain joins TRBV12-3 or TRBV12-4 to TRBJ2-1, with TRBD2 matching over 14 bases. Trimming removed 6 bases from V and 16 bases from J; junction bases left unmatched: 5. The CDR3 runs to 12 residues. The CDR3 sequence: CASRRTSGRYFF. The CDR3 nucleotides read TGTGCCAGCAGAAGGACTAGCGGGAGGTACTTCTTC.

This clonotype was detected only a few times. The chain joins TRBV6-2 or TRBV6-3 to TRBJ2-1, with D maybe TRBD2 (5 bases). Per the germline V gene, CDR1 is MNHEY and CDR2 is SVGEGT. The CDR3 loop spans 14 amino acids. Trimming stripped 7 bases from V and 4 bases from J, with 14 bases between. The CDR3 nucleotides read TGTGCCAGCACACGGGCTAGCCAATACAATGAGCAGTTCTTC. It specifies CASTRASQYNEQFF.